Listed here is a single T cell receptor (beta chain). Its cognate antigen is unknown. These data are taken from a study of T cells in localized non-small cell lung cancer. Profiling relied on immunoSEQ multiplex PCR, and the TCRdb table lists in-frame clones only, not all of them. There are tens of thousands of clones in the sample; roughly 90% occur only once, and nearly 2% lies in the top ten. Losses at the gene ends were 6 bases for V and 3 bases for J; bases not matched to a gene: 8. The germline V gene has CDR1 SQVTM and CDR2 ANQGSEA. This CDR3 has 15 amino acids. Study findings and constraints: Turning up in adjacent lung were a median roughly 50 of the top 100 tumor clones. Higher blood T cell density went with longer overall survival.

J is TRBJ1-5 and V is TRBV29-1; 10 bases are shared with TRBD1. This specimen was peripheral blood, taken before any cancer treatment. The TCR originated in a woman aged 35 to 69 with stage I lung adenocarcinoma. The CDR3 DNA is TGCAGCGTCCGGGAGGACAGGGGGGACAATCAGCCCCAGCATTTT. Translating gives CSVREDRGDNQPQHF.